Presented here are 26 T cell receptor beta chains from one specimen sequenced in a study of post-analysis software for immune sequencing data. Whole-study results and caveats: About 5 TRBV segments, including TRBV5-6, TRBV5-1 and TRBV20-1, were more frequent in patients than controls.

Their antigen targets remain unknown. Unique molecular identifiers featured in each of the TCR beta cDNA libraries. TCRdb re-called the PCR reads through MiXCR, storing one row per CDR3 protein. The sample shows 820,000 or so distinct CDR3 sequences, roughly 50% of them seen only once. The sequencing input was blood. These receptors were obtained from a girl between 10 and 17 years old with multiple sclerosis.

V and J are TRBV7-9 and TRBJ2-7; TRBD2 aligns across 14 bases. J gave up 9 bases and V 0 bases, and 7 bases lay outside the gene matches. Germline V CDR1 and CDR2: SEHNR, FQNEAQ (reference sequence). This CDR3 region has 16 residues. CDR3 in DNA: TGTGCCAGCAGCTTAGCGGGACTAGCGGGAGCCGTTACGCAGTACTTC. Its protein is CASSLAGLAGAVTQYF.

The V call is TRBV5-1, the J call TRBJ2-3; 9 bases fit TRBD1. In germline, CDR1 is SGHRS, CDR2 YFSETQ. The CDR3 consists of 15 residues. The J segment lost 4 bases and the V segment lost 1 base, leaving 4 bases of the junction unmatched. CDR3 in DNA: TGCGCCAGCAGCTTGTTAGACAGGGGGGCAGATACGCAGTATTTT. This translates into CASSLLDRGADTQYF.

The chain recombines TRBV4-1 with TRBJ1-2, with unresolved D. The CDR3 is 14 amino acids. Germline V lookup: CDR1 MGHRA, CDR2 YSYEKL. Trimming shortened V by 0 bases and J by 2 bases, and 7 bases separated the two germline ends. The CDR3 DNA sequence: TGCGCCAGCAGCCAAGACGACATAAACTATGGCTACACCTTC. Its translation is CASSQDDINYGYTF.

This CDR3 is CSARVPAGRDTQYF. DNA of the CDR3: TGCAGTGCTAGAGTTCCGGCGGGGAGAGATACGCAGTATTTT. This chain links TRBV20-1 with TRBJ2-3; possible D gene TRBD2, 6 bases. V lost 1 base to trimming and J lost 5 bases, with 13 bases between them. There are 14 residues in the CDR3. From germline, CDR1 is DFQATT and CDR2 SNEGSKA (reference sequence).

This clonotype has a single count. The rearrangement uses TRBV29-1 and TRBJ2-7; no firm D call. Trimming removed 5 bases at V and 0 bases at J, with 14 bases between. The germline V gene has CDR1 SQVTM and CDR2 ANQGSEA. The CDR3 length is 14 residues. The CDR3 bases are TGCAGCGTTATGATACCGTTGAGCTCCTACGAGCAGTACTTC. Translating gives CSVMIPLSSYEQYF.

V usage is TRBV29-1 and J usage is TRBJ2-1; D is unclear. V dropped 7 bases and J dropped 6 bases, with 16 bases sitting between them. This CDR3 is 13 amino acids long. Germline V lookup: CDR1 SQVTM, CDR2 ANQGSEA. The CDR3 here is CSARVLQFNEQFF. The CDR3 DNA sequence: TGCAGCGCCCGGGTTTTGCAGTTCAATGAGCAGTTCTTC.

This clonotype was seen only once. V is TRBV12-3 or TRBV12-4 and J is TRBJ1-2; D possibly corresponds to TRBD1 (5 bases). The germline V and J ends were trimmed by 6 bases and 2 bases, with 16 bases remaining between them. CDR3 length: 15 residues. CDR3 sequence: CASRRHVQANYGYTF. The DNA of the CDR3 is TGTGCCAGCAGGCGTCACGTACAGGCGAACTATGGCTACACCTTC.

This clonotype was counted a single time. The rearrangement uses TRBV9 and TRBJ2-1, with 8 bases identical to TRBD1. J was trimmed by 4 bases and V by 5 bases; bases with no gene match: 8. This CDR3 is 15 amino acids long. The germline V gene has CDR1 SGDLS and CDR2 YYNGEE. CDR3 DNA: TGTGCCAGCAGTGCAGGGGGCTTTTCATACAATGAGCAGTTCTTC. As protein: CASSAGGFSYNEQFF.

This chain uses TRBV3-1 with TRBJ2-3, with 16 bases matching TRBD2. The CDR3 loop spans 20 amino acids. CDR1 and CDR2 (germline): LGHDT, YNNKEL (reference sequence). V lost 1 base, J lost 2 bases, and 9 bases stayed unmatched. This CDR3 reads CASSQGGLAGGPSTTDTQYF. CDR3 DNA: TGTGCCAGCAGCCAAGGGGGACTAGCGGGAGGGCCGAGCACCACAGATACGCAGTATTTT.

The rearrangement links TRBV6-5 to TRBJ2-1; 10 bases are a match to TRBD2. The CDR3 totals 17 residues. V lost 0 bases to trimming and J lost 0 bases; unmatched junction nucleotides: 2. Germline loops: CDR1 MNHEY, CDR2 SVGAGI. The CDR3 sequence is CASSYSLAGTSYNEQFF. CDR3 nucleotide sequence: TGTGCCAGCAGTTACTCACTAGCGGGGACCTCCTACAATGAGCAGTTCTTC.

This rearrangement joins TRBV7-8 to TRBJ2-3; D is ambiguous. Germline CDR1 SGHVS, CDR2 FQNEAQ. V gave up 5 bases and J gave up 6 bases, with 21 bases separating them. CDR3 size: 16 residues. The CDR3 DNA reads TGTGCCAGCAGCAGAGGAGTTTTGACCCAGGACGATACGCAGTATTTT. This encodes CASSRGVLTQDDTQYF.

This chain links TRBV20-1 with TRBJ2-5; D is unresolved. CDR3 length: 12 amino acids. Germline V gene sequence: CDR1 DFQATT, CDR2 SNEGSKA (reference sequence). The V end lost 6 bases, the J end lost 5 bases, and 13 bases lay between the germline ends. The CDR3 DNA follows: TGCAGTGCCCAAACCGGACGGGAGACCCAGTACTTC. Amino acid sequence: CSAQTGRETQYF.

The chain employs TRBV20-1 and TRBJ1-5; D is unresolved. The length of the CDR3 is 14 residues. Germline assignment: CDR1 DFQATT and CDR2 SNEGSKA (reference sequence). Trimming took off 6 bases at V and 3 bases at J, with 15 bases between the two ends. CDR3 amino acids: CSATEASVNQPQHF. CDR3 bases: TGCAGTGCCACGGAGGCGAGTGTCAATCAGCCCCAGCATTTT.

The CDR3 here is CASSLPTSGSKNEQFF. In DNA form, the CDR3 reads TGCGCCAGCAGCTTGCCTACTAGCGGGAGTAAGAATGAGCAGTTCTTC. V is TRBV5-1 and J is TRBJ2-1; 11 bases align to TRBD2. The CDR3 totals 16 residues. Losses at the gene ends were 1 base for V and 7 bases for J; bases not matched to a gene: 7. Germline V gene sequence: CDR1 SGHRS, CDR2 YFSETQ.

This clonotype showed up just a few times. The gene calls are TRBV7-9 and TRBJ2-7; 10 nucleotides line up with TRBD1. The CDR3 length is 14 residues. Per the germline V gene, CDR1 is SEHNR and CDR2 is FQNEAQ (reference sequence). V shed 6 bases, J shed 5 bases, and the junction held 7 bases outside the gene matches. CDR3 nucleotides: TGTGCCAGCAGACCGGGACAGGGGATCAACGAGCAGTACTTC. It encodes CASRPGQGINEQYF.

The gene calls are TRBV2 and TRBJ1-1, with D tentatively TRBD1 (6 bases). CDR3 length: 12 residues. The germline gives CDR1 SNHLY, CDR2 FYNNEI. Trimming shortened V by 4 bases and J by 8 bases, and 11 bases separated the two germline ends. CDR3 DNA: TGTGCCAGCAGTGCACAGGGCCAAGAAGCTTTCTTT. Protein sequence: CASSAQGQEAFF.

The rearrangement uses TRBV5-1 and TRBJ2-3; no clear D. The CDR3 has 15 residues. V was cut by 7 bases and J by 4 bases, with 19 bases left in between. CDR1 and CDR2 from the germline V gene are SGHRS and YFSETQ. The CDR3 loop reads CASSSATPAADTQYF. The CDR3 bases are TGCGCCAGCTCTTCTGCAACGCCCGCGGCAGATACGCAGTATTTT. Combining the CDR3 with reference TRBV5-1 and TRBJ2-3 gives the whole variable domain KAGVTQTPRYLIKTRGQQVTLSCSPISGHRSVSWYQQTPGQGLQFLFEYFSETQRNKGNFPGRFSGRQFSNSRSEMNVSTLELGDSALYLCASSSATPAADTQYFGPGTRLTVL.

This clonotype has more than one count but fewer than ten. The chain employs TRBV2 and TRBJ2-5; D remains ambiguous. The V and J ends lost 10 bases and 3 bases respectively, with 12 bases between them. The germline V gene encodes CDR1 SNHLY and CDR2 FYNNEI. This CDR3 is 12 amino acids long. In DNA, the CDR3 is TGTGCCACCGGTGGGCGAGAAGAGACCCAGTACTTC. The encoded protein is CATGGREETQYF.

A few counts support this clonotype. The chain couples TRBV29-1 to TRBJ2-7; TRBD1 agrees at 10 bases. Trimming at V came to 7 bases and at J to 10 bases, leaving 10 bases not matched to a gene. The CDR3 contains 12 residues. Germline V gives CDR1 SQVTM, CDR2 ANQGSEA. The CDR3 coding sequence is TGCAGCGAGGTGACAGGGGGCAGAACCCAGTACTTC. It encodes CSEVTGGRTQYF.

This chain connects TRBV20-1 to TRBJ2-5; D is perhaps TRBD2 (6 bases). Deletions cut 5 bases from V and 3 bases from J, with 13 bases between. The germline CDR1 and CDR2 sequences are DFQATT and SNEGSKA (reference sequence). This CDR3 comprises 13 residues. The CDR3 bases are TGCAGTGCTGGAGTTGCGGGGAAAGAGACCCAGTACTTC. Amino acids: CSAGVAGKETQYF.

The gene calls are TRBV7-2 and TRBJ2-3; 8 nucleotides agree with TRBD2. After removal of 1 base from V and 8 bases from J, the junction contained 5 bases not matched to a gene. CDR3 length: 14 residues. Germline V gene sequence: CDR1 SGHTA, CDR2 FQGNSA. Written as DNA, the CDR3 is TGTGCCAGCAGCTTAGACGGGAGGGGAGGTACGCAGTATTTT. Translated: CASSLDGRGGTQYF. The variable domain in full, completed from reference TRBV7-2 and TRBJ2-3, reads GAGVSQSPSNKVTEKGKDVELRCDPISGHTALYWYRQSLGQGLEFLIYFQGNSAPDKSGLPSDRFSAERTGGSVSTLTIQRTQQEDSAVYLCASSLDGRGGTQYFGPGTRLTVL.

The chain joins TRBV12-5 to TRBJ2-3; D is uncertain. Germline V gene lookup returns CDR1 LGHNT and CDR2 FRNRAP. CDR3 size: 13 residues. V was cut by 0 bases and J by 5 bases, with 6 bases left in between. The CDR3, as DNA: TGTGCTAGTGGTTTGGTAGCAGGAGATACGCAGTATTTT. Protein sequence: CASGLVAGDTQYF.

This sequence joins TRBV11-2 and TRBJ2-3, with D uncertain. V was shortened by 0 bases and J by 6 bases, with 16 bases between the two germline ends. The CDR3 spans 16 residues. Germline CDR1 is SGHAT and CDR2 is FQNNGV. DNA for the CDR3: TGTGCCAGCAGCTTAGATGGGGTGGGTGAGGCGGATACGCAGTATTTT. Its translation: CASSLDGVGEADTQYF.

This clonotype has a handful of counts. The gene calls are TRBV7-9 and TRBJ2-5, with D hard to call. This CDR3 is built from 14 residues. Germline V gene data show CDR1 as SEHNR and CDR2 as FQNEAQ (reference sequence). Trimming removed 1 base from V and 5 bases from J, with 11 bases in between. CDR3 DNA sequence: TGTGCCAGCAGCTTAGGATTGCCCGAGGAGACCCAGTACTTC. Translated, it gives CASSLGLPEETQYF.

This sequence joins TRBV7-3 and TRBJ2-7, with D unresolved. The CDR3 has 14 amino acids. Germline-derived CDR1 and CDR2 are SGHTA and FQGTGA. Trimming took 1 base from V and 3 from J, leaving 10 bases between them. The CDR3: CASSLNPDLYEQYF. CDR3 DNA: TGTGCCAGCAGCTTAAACCCGGACCTCTACGAGCAGTACTTC.

This sequence joins TRBV3-1 and TRBJ2-5; D possibly matches TRBD1 or TRBD2 (5 bases each). The CDR3 has 15 residues. V lost 3 bases, J lost 5 bases, and 16 bases lay in between. Germline V CDR1 and CDR2: LGHDT, YNNKEL (reference sequence). The CDR3 DNA reads TGTGCCAGCAGCCAGACCCTCTGGGACGGGGAGACCCAGTACTTC. It is translated as CASSQTLWDGETQYF.